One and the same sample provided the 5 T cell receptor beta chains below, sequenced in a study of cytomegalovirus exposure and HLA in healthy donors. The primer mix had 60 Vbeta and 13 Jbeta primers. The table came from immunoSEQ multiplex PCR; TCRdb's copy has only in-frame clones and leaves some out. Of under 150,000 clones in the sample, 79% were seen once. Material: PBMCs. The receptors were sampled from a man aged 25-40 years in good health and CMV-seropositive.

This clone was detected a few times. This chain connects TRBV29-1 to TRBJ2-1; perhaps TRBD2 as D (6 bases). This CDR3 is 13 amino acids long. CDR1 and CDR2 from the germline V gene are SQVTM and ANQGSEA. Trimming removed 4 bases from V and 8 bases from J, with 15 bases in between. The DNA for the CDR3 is TGCAGCGTTGCGGGAGTAGGCCCTCATGAGCAGTTCTTC. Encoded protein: CSVAGVGPHEQFF.

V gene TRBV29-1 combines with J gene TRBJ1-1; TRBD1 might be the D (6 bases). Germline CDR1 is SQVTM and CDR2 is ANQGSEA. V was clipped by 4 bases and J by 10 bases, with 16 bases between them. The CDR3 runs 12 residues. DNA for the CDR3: TGCAGCGTTGCGTTACCTCAGGGGCGAGCTTTCTTT. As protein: CSVALPQGRAFF.

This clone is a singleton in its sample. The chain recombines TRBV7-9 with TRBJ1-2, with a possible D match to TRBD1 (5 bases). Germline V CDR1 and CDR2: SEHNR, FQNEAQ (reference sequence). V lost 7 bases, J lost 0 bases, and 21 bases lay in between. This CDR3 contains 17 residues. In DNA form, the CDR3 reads TGTGCCAGCATCCTCCGAGACAGCCCGTTAGCTAACTATGGCTACACCTTC. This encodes CASILRDSPLANYGYTF.

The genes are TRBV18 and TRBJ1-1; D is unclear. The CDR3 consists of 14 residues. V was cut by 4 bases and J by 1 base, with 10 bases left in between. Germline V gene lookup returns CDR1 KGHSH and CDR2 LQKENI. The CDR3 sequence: CASSLLTENTEAFF. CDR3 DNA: TGTGCCAGCTCACTACTTACTGAGAACACTGAAGCTTTCTTT.

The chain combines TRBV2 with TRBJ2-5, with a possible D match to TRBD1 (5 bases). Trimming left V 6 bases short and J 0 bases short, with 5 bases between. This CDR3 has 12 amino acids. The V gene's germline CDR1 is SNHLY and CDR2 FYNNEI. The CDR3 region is CASRDNQETQYF. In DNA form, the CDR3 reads TGTGCCAGCAGGGACAACCAAGAGACCCAGTACTTC.